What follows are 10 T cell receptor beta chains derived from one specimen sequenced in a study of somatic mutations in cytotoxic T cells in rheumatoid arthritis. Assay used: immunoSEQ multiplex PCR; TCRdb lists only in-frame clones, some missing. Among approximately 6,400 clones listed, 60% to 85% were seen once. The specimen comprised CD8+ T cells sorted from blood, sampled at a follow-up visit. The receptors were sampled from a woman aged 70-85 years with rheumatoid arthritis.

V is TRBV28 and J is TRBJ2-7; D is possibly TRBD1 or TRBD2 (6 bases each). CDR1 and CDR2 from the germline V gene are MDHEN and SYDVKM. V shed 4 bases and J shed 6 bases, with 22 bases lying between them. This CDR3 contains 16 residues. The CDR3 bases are TGTGCCAGCAGTTCCCCCGAGTGGGGGGCCTCGGGCGAGCAGTACTTC. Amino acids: CASSSPEWGASGEQYF.

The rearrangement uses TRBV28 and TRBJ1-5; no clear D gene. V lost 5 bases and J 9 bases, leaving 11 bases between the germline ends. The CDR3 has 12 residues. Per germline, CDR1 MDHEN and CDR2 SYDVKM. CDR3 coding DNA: TGTGCCAGCAGTATACCGTCGGGGCCCCAGCATTTT. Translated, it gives CASSIPSGPQHF.

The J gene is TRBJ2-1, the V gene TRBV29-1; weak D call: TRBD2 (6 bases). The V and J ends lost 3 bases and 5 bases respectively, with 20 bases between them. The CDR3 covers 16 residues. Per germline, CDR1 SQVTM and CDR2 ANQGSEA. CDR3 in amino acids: CSVEDYPGLGDNEQFF. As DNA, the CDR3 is TGCAGCGTTGAGGACTATCCGGGACTCGGAGACAATGAGCAGTTCTTC.

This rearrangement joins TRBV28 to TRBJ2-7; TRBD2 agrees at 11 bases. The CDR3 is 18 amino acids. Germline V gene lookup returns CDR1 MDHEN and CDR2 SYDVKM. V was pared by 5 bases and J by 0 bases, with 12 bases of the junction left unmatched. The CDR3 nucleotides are TGTGCCAGCAGTAGCGCTAGGATGACTAGCGGGACCTCCTACGAGCAGTACTTC. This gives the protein CASSSARMTSGTSYEQYF.

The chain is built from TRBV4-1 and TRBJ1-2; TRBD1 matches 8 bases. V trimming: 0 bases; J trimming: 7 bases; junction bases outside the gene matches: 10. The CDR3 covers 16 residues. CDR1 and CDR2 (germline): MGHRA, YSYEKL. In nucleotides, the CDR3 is TGCGCCAGCAGCCAAGATGGGCAGCAGGGGGCCTTTGGCTACACCTTC. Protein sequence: CASSQDGQQGAFGYTF.

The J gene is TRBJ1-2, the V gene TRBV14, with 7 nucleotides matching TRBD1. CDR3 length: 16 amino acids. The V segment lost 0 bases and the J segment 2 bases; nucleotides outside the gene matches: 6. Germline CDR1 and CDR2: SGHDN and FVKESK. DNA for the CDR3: TGTGCCAGCAGCCAAGAAACGACAGGGTTGAACTATGGCTACACCTTC. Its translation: CASSQETTGLNYGYTF.

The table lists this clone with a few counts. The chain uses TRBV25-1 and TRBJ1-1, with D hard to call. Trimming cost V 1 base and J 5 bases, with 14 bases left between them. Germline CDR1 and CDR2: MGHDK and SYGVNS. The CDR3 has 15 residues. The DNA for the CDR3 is TGTGCCAGCAGTGAATTGAGAAGGGATCAGACTGAAGCTTTCTTT. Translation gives CASSELRRDQTEAFF.

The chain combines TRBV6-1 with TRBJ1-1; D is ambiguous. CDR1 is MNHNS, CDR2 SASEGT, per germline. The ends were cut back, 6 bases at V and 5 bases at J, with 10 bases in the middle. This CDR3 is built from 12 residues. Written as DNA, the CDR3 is TGTGCCAGCAGCCCGGGAGGGACTGAAGCTTTCTTT. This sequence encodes CASSPGGTEAFF.

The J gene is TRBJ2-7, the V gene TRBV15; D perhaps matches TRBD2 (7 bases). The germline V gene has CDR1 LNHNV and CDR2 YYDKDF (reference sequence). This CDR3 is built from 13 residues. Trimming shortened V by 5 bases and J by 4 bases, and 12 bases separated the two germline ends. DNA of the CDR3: TGTGCCACCAGCCTAAGGGGGGGGTACGAGCAGTACTTC. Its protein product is CATSLRGGYEQYF.

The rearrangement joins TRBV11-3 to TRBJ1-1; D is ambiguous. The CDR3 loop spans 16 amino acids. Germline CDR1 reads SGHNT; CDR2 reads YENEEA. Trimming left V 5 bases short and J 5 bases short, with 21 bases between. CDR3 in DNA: TGTGCCAGCAGCCCCACGAAAGACCTGAACCCAACTGAAGCTTTCTTT. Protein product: CASSPTKDLNPTEAFF.